The rows below give T cell receptor beta chains drawn from one sample of a study of T cells in Graves' hyperthyroidism and ophthalmopathy. Each CDR3 protein gets one entry after TCRdb re-called the multiplex PCR reads with MiXCR. Among approximately 400,000 distinct CDR3 sequences listed, 15% to 17% were seen once. The sample consisted of blood. The receptors stem from a woman between 18 and 29 years old with Graves' hyperthyroidism. CDR3s include the opening cysteine and the closing phenylalanine or tryptophan. Fields, in order: V gene, J gene, D gene, clone size, CDR3 protein, CDR3 DNA. A D gene is named only where the DNA matches it firmly. Size tells how often a clone was seen (once, few, many) or the class of an expanded clone, and some rows leave it out.

>TRBV28|TRBJ2-6|TRBD1|many
CASRGTGVTGANVLTF
TGTGCCAGCAGGGGGACAGGGGTCACTGGGGCCAACGTCCTGACTTTC
>TRBV6-1|TRBJ1-3|-|-
CASSPRRASGNTIYF
TGTGCCAGCAGTCCCCGCAGAGCCTCTGGAAACACCATATATTTT
>TRBV20-1|TRBJ1-6|-|many
CSASPGRGSPLHF
TGCAGTGCTAGTCCGGGGAGGGGTTCACCCCTCCACTTT
>TRBV7-2|TRBJ1-2|TRBD1|many
CASSLIDRVNYGYTF
TGTGCCAGCAGCCTGATAGACAGGGTTAACTATGGCTACACCTTC
>TRBV19|TRBJ2-5|TRBD2|-
CASTETSGSQETQYF
TGTGCCAGTACTGAGACTAGCGGGAGCCAAGAGACCCAGTACTTC
>TRBV7-9|TRBJ2-7|TRBD2|-
CASSIRGVAGGSRDEQYF
TGTGCCAGCAGCATACGAGGCGTAGCGGGAGGGTCTCGGGACGAGCAGTACTTC
>TRBV5-1|TRBJ2-7|-|-
CASTGPSYEQYF
TGCGCCAGCACAGGCCCCTCTTACGAGCAGTACTTC
>TRBV7-6|TRBJ2-2|TRBD2|many
CASSPAGGSGGELFF
TGTGCCAGCAGCCCAGCGGGGGGCTCTGGCGGGGAGCTGTTTTTT
>TRBV3-1|TRBJ2-2|TRBD2|-
CASSLRGLAGGHTGELFF
TGTGCCAGCAGCCTGCGGGGACTAGCGGGAGGGCACACCGGGGAGCTGTTTTTT
>TRBV19|TRBJ1-5|-|few
CASTPQRAPNQPQHF
TGTGCCAGTACCCCACAGAGAGCACCAAATCAGCCCCAGCATTTT
>TRBV7-9|TRBJ1-4|-|many
CASSPKGNSEEKLFF
TGTGCCAGCAGCCCAAAGGGTAATTCGGAGGAAAAACTGTTTTTT
>TRBV30|TRBJ2-3|TRBD2|many
CAWTPGGRAGDTQYF
TGTGCCTGGACCCCCGGCGGGAGGGCCGGAGATACGCAGTATTTT
>TRBV12-3/TRBV12-4|TRBJ2-7|-|many
CASSLGYEQYF
TGTGCCAGCAGCTTAGGCTACGAGCAGTACTTC
>TRBV3-1|TRBJ2-2|-|few
CASSQVLPNTGELFF
TGTGCCAGCAGCCAAGTACTTCCGAACACCGGGGAGCTGTTTTTT
>TRBV29-1|TRBJ2-1|-|many
CSALASYNEQFF
TGCAGTGCTTTGGCCTCCTACAATGAGCAGTTCTTC
>TRBV28|TRBJ1-2|-|many
CASSLGGLFNYGYTF
TGTGCCAGCAGTTTAGGGGGGCTGTTTAACTATGGCTACACCTTC
>TRBV24-1|TRBJ1-1|TRBD1|-
CATSDRPGTALNTEAFF
TGTGCCACCAGTGATCGTCCCGGGACAGCCTTGAACACTGAAGCTTTCTTT
>TRBV5-1|TRBJ1-4|TRBD1|many
CASSSRRDRGNEKLFF
TGCGCCAGCAGCTCGCGTCGGGACAGGGGTAATGAAAAACTGTTTTTT
>TRBV6-5|TRBJ2-1|-|few
CASSYSPTGNEQFF
TGTGCCAGCAGTTACTCACCGACAGGCAATGAGCAGTTCTTC
>TRBV7-3|TRBJ1-2|-|many
CASSLNRVGYGYTF
TGTGCCAGCAGCTTAAACAGGGTTGGCTATGGCTACACCTTC
>TRBV5-1|TRBJ2-5|TRBD2|-
CAGSLGSGGERETQYF
TGCGCCGGCAGCTTAGGGTCCGGGGGGGAACGAGAGACCCAGTACTTC
>TRBV12-3/TRBV12-4|TRBJ2-7|TRBD2|few
CASTRTSGWDEQYF
TGTGCCAGCACCCGGACTAGCGGGTGGGACGAGCAGTACTTC
>TRBV20-1|TRBJ2-3|TRBD2|many
CSARTSAADTQYF
TGCAGTGCTCGGACTAGCGCCGCAGATACGCAGTATTTT
>TRBV7-3|TRBJ1-1|TRBD1|many
CASSPGQGLGAFF
TGTGCCAGCAGCCCTGGACAGGGGCTCGGGGCTTTCTTT
>TRBV20-1|TRBJ1-2|-|-
CSARDQAETNYGYTF
TGCAGTGCTAGAGATCAGGCAGAAACTAACTATGGCTACACCTTC
>TRBV12-3/TRBV12-4|TRBJ2-7|-|many
CASSLTRDEQYF
TGTGCCAGCAGTCTAACTAGGGACGAGCAGTACTTC
>TRBV30|TRBJ1-5|-|many
CAWSVPGAGQPQHF
TGTGCCTGGAGTGTACCGGGGGCAGGACAGCCCCAGCATTTT
>TRBV3-1|TRBJ1-3|TRBD1|-
CASSQGTGTHSGNTIYF
TGTGCCAGCAGCCAAGGGACAGGGACGCACTCTGGAAACACCATATATTTT
>TRBV20-1|TRBJ2-1|-|many
CSARDYSSYNEQFF
TGCAGTGCTAGAGATTACTCCTCCTACAATGAGCAGTTCTTC